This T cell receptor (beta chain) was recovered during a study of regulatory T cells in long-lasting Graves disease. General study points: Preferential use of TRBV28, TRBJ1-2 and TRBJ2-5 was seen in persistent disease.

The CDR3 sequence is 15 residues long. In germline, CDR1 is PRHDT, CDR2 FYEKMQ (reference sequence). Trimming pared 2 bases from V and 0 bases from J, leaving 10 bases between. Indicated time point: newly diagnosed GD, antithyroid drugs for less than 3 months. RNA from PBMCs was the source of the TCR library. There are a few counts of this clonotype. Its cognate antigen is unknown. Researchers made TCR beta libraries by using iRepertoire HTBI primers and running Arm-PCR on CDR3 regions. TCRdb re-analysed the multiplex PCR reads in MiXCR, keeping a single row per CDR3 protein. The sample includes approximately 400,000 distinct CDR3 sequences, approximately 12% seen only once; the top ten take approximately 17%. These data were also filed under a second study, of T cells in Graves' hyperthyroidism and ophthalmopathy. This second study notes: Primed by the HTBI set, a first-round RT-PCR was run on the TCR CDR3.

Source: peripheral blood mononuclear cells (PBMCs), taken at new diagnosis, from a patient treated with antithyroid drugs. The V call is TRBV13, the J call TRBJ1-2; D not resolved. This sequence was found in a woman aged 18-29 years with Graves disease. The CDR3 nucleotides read TGTGCCAGCAGCTTAATCACAGAGGCTAACTATGGCTACACCTTC. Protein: CASSLITEANYGYTF.